The source of this T cell receptor beta chain is a study of CD8+ T cells in alopecia areata. About the research overall: Affected scalp percentage set treated patients' severity scores.

Documented treatment: oral pan-JAK inhibitor, 5-10 mg twice daily. Alopecia areata patients provided lesional scalp punch biopsies and peripheral blood, both collected for the study. Sequencing relied on a cDNA template that was reverse transcribed from extracted RNA. Produced via immunoSEQ multiplex PCR; TCRdb's table is partial and in-frame only. Of approximately 210,000 clones listed, less than 65% are singletons. The V gene lost 2 bases and the J gene lost 1 base, with 8 bases spanning the gap. Germline-derived CDR1 and CDR2 are GTSNPN and SVGIG (reference sequence). This CDR3 comprises 13 residues.

The chain couples TRBV30 to TRBJ2-5, with D tentatively TRBD2 (5 bases). This material consisted of CD4+ T cells sorted from blood, taken at week 4, from a patient treated with tofacitinib. The origin of this receptor is a human donor with alopecia areata. The CDR3 DNA reads as TGTGCCTGGAGTCGGAGCGGCCAAGAGACCCAGTACTTC. It codes for CAWSRSGQETQYF.